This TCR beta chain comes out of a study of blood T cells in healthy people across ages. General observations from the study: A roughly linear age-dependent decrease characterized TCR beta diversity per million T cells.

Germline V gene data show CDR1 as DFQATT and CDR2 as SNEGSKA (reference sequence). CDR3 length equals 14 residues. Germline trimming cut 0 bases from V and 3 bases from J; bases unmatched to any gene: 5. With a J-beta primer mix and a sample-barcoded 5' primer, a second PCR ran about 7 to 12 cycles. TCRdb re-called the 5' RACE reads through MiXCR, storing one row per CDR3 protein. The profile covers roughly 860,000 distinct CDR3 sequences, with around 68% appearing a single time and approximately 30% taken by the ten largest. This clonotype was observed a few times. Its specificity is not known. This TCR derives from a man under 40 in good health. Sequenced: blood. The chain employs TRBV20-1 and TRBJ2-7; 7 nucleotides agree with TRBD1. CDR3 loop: CSARDDRELYEQYF. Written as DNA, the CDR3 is TGCAGTGCTAGAGATGACAGGGAACTCTACGAGCAGTACTTC.